This entry features one T cell receptor beta chain sequence. The sample comes from a study of radiotherapy plus CTLA-4 blockade in lung cancer. Overall study context: For about 19% of patients, objective responses occurred, and around 34% had disease control.

Generated by immunoSEQ multiplex PCR, the TCRdb table keeps only in-frame clones and is missing some. In the table there are under 55,000 clones, around 80% of which are singletons. Losses at the gene ends were 4 bases for V and 7 bases for J; bases not matched to a gene: 4. The V gene's germline CDR1 is MNHNY and CDR2 SVGAGI (reference sequence). The CDR3 is made up of 13 amino acids. Each patient with chemo-refractory metastatic non-small-cell lung cancer was treated with focal radiation plus CTLA-4 blockade using ipilimumab. This TCR derives from a human donor with non-small cell lung cancer who had a partial response to radiotherapy plus ipilimumab. The chain has TRBV6-6 and TRBJ2-4, with 7 bases identical to TRBD1. The source material was peripheral blood, sampled from a patient treated with radiotherapy plus ipilimumab. CDR3 sequence (DNA): TGTGCCAGCAGTTCGGGACAGCATAACATTCAGTACTTC. This encodes CASSSGQHNIQYF.